A selection of T cell receptor beta chains follows, all from one sample in a study of shared clonotypes between healthy human individuals. TCRdb's table, derived via immunoSEQ multiplex PCR, lists solely in-frame clones and lacks some. This table holds about 2 million clones, approximately 94% found once. The sequenced sample was naive CD8+ T cells sorted from blood. The origin of the receptors is a man between 18 and 29 years old in good health. Each CDR3 is given with its conserved first and last residue. Fields, in order: J gene, V gene, CDR3 length, clone size, D gene, CDR3 protein, CDR3 DNA. The D gene is left open where the match is weak. Where a row states a size, it is once, few, many or the class of an expanded clone; other rows omit it.

>TRBJ2-1|TRBV10-2|15|.|.
CASSEHYPSYNEQFF
TGCGCCAGCAGTGAGCACTACCCCTCCTACAATGAGCAGTTCTTC
>TRBJ2-5|TRBV10-2|14|.|.
CASSEPAEQETQYF
TGCGCCAGCAGTGAGCCGGCAGAGCAAGAGACCCAGTACTTC
>TRBJ2-7|TRBV27|10|few|.
CASNRELGYF
TGTGCCAGCAATCGGGAGTTGGGGTACTTC
>TRBJ1-2|TRBV7-6|15|.|TRBD1
CASSFRQGLDYGYTF
TGTGCCAGCAGCTTTCGACAGGGCCTGGACTATGGCTACACCTTC
>TRBJ1-2|TRBV7-9|13|.|.
CASSFMGGNGYTF
TGTGCCAGCAGCTTTATGGGGGGAAATGGCTACACCTTC
>TRBJ2-5|TRBV5-1|17|.|TRBD2
CASSDLREREGAETQYF
TGCGCCAGCAGCGACCTCCGGGAGCGGGAAGGGGCAGAGACCCAGTACTTC
>TRBJ2-5|TRBV28|14|.|TRBD1
CASSRTTGRETQYF
TGTGCCAGCAGCCGAACGACAGGGCGGGAGACCCAGTACTTC
>TRBJ2-1|TRBV6-5|13|.|.
CASSYSSGNEQFF
TGTGCCAGCAGTTACTCGTCGGGCAATGAGCAGTTCTTC
>TRBJ1-2|TRBV6-5|13|.|.
CASRSGGGDGYTF
TGTGCCAGCAGGTCGGGAGGAGGCGATGGCTACACCTTC
>TRBJ1-6|TRBV28|15|.|.
CASSFVSRNNSPLHF
TGTGCCAGCAGTTTTGTTTCCAGAAATAATTCACCCCTCCACTTT
>TRBJ2-2|TRBV6-5|13|.|.
CASSYRATGELFF
TGTGCCAGCAGTTACAGGGCCACCGGGGAGCTGTTTTTT
>TRBJ1-2|TRBV10-3|13|.|.
CAISGWGGYGYTF
TGTGCCATCAGTGGGTGGGGCGGCTATGGCTACACCTTC
>TRBJ2-7|TRBV30|18|.|.
CAWRVLSGGGADLYEQYF
TGTGCCTGGAGGGTACTGAGTGGGGGGGGCGCCGACCTATACGAGCAGTACTTC
>TRBJ1-1|TRBV5-1|8|.|.
CASISAFF
TGCGCCAGCATATCAGCTTTCTTT
>TRBJ2-3|TRBV30|15|.|TRBD2
CAWALAGGLADTQYF
TGTGCCTGGGCACTAGCGGGAGGTCTCGCAGATACGCAGTATTTT
>TRBJ2-7|TRBV2|13|.|.
CASRENRLYEQYF
TGTGCCAGCAGAGAGAACAGGCTGTACGAGCAGTACTTC
>TRBJ2-2|TRBV7-6|15|.|.
CASSFEFGGPGELFF
TGTGCCAGCAGCTTTGAATTTGGGGGCCCCGGGGAGCTGTTTTTT
>TRBJ2-7|TRBV11-2|13|.|.
CASSLQGPYEQYF
TGTGCCAGCAGCTTACAGGGCCCCTACGAGCAGTACTTC
>TRBJ2-7|TRBV9|13|.|.
CASSVASSYEQYF
TGTGCCAGCAGCGTAGCTTCTAGCTACGAGCAGTACTTC
>TRBJ2-3|TRBV2|12|.|.
CASRQGTDTQYF
TGTGCCAGCAGACAGGGCACAGATACGCAGTATTTT
>TRBJ1-5|TRBV19|14|.|TRBD1
CASSPGGEGQPQHF
TGTGCCAGTAGTCCAGGGGGGGAGGGCCAGCCCCAGCATTTT
>TRBJ1-6|TRBV25-1|12|.|.
CASSDLGSPLHF
TGTGCCAGCAGTGATCTTGGTTCACCCCTCCACTTT
>TRBJ2-2|TRBV10-3|16|.|.
CAISELAIQGTGELFF
TGTGCCATCAGTGAGTTGGCCATCCAGGGCACCGGGGAGCTGTTTTTT
>TRBJ2-3|TRBV28|16|.|.
CASSFPDSNPTDTQYF
TGTGCCAGCAGTTTCCCGGACTCAAACCCTACAGATACGCAGTATTTT
>TRBJ1-2|TRBV28|14|.|TRBD1
CASSSGTGSYGYTF
TGTGCCAGCAGCTCCGGGACAGGGAGTTATGGCTACACCTTC
>TRBJ2-3|TRBV6-6|14|.|.
CASSYSSYTDTQYF
TGTGCCAGCAGTTACAGTTCTTATACAGATACGCAGTATTTT
>TRBJ2-7|TRBV28|13|.|.
CASSFTGEAEQYF
TGTGCCAGCAGTTTCACTGGGGAAGCCGAGCAGTACTTC
>TRBJ2-7|TRBV27|13|.|TRBD2
CASSFGRAYEQYF
TGTGCCAGCAGTTTCGGGAGGGCCTACGAGCAGTACTTC
>TRBJ2-1|TRBV4-1|17|once|TRBD1
CASSQGTGTGKPNEQFF
TGCGCCAGCAGCCAAGGTACCGGGACAGGGAAACCCAATGAGCAGTTCTTC
>TRBJ2-7|TRBV4-3|14|.|.
CASSQGWGVNEQYF
TGCGCCAGCAGCCAAGGCTGGGGGGTGAACGAGCAGTACTTC
>TRBJ2-3|TRBV13|12|.|.
CASSPSTDTQYF
TGTGCCAGCAGCCCGAGCACAGATACGCAGTATTTT
>TRBJ2-7|TRBV9|14|once|.
CASSVTGQPYEQYF
TGTGCCAGCAGCGTCACAGGGCAACCCTACGAGCAGTACTTC
>TRBJ2-1|TRBV7-8|14|.|.
CASSWTFAYNEQFF
TGTGCCAGCAGCTGGACGTTCGCCTACAATGAGCAGTTCTTC
>TRBJ1-2|TRBV13|13|.|.
CASSLGTSYGYTF
TGTGCCAGCAGCTTAGGGACCAGCTATGGCTACACCTTC
>TRBJ1-1|TRBV13|14|few|.
CATPLGAWNTEAFF
TGTGCCACCCCCTTAGGGGCCTGGAACACTGAAGCTTTCTTT
>TRBJ2-3|TRBV13|13|once|.
CASSPPSTDTQYF
TGTGCCAGCAGCCCCCCTAGCACAGATACGCAGTATTTT
>TRBJ2-7|TRBV9|11|.|.
CASSSGYEQYF
TGTGCCAGCAGCTCCGGTTACGAGCAGTACTTC
>TRBJ1-5|TRBV6-5|15|.|TRBD1
CASSPQGDSNQPQHF
TGTGCCAGCAGTCCTCAGGGGGATAGCAATCAGCCCCAGCATTTT
>TRBJ1-4|TRBV30|13|once|.
CAWRSGANEKLFF
TGTGCCTGGAGATCGGGGGCTAATGAAAAACTGTTTTTT
>TRBJ1-1|TRBV30|12|.|.
CAWGERNTEAFF
TGTGCCTGGGGGGAGAGGAACACTGAAGCTTTCTTT
>TRBJ2-7|TRBV27|14|.|TRBD1
CASSLTGGSREQYF
TGTGCCAGCAGTTTAACAGGGGGCTCCCGGGAGCAGTACTTC
>TRBJ2-7|TRBV7-2|12|.|.
CASSFQGYEQYF
TGTGCCAGCAGCTTCCAGGGCTACGAGCAGTACTTC
>TRBJ2-7|TRBV27|12|.|.
CASSSSSYEQYF
TGTGCCAGCAGTTCAAGTTCCTACGAGCAGTACTTC
>TRBJ2-1|TRBV2|13|.|.
CASTEGGYNEQFF
TGTGCCAGCACCGAAGGAGGGTACAATGAGCAGTTCTTC
>TRBJ2-7|TRBV13|15|.|TRBD2
CASSFRLAGSYEQYF
TGTGCCAGCAGCTTTAGACTAGCGGGTTCCTACGAGCAGTACTTC
>TRBJ1-5|TRBV4-1|15|.|.
CASSQDFPIQTPQHF
TGCGCCAGCAGCCAAGATTTCCCAATACAAACGCCCCAGCATTTT
>TRBJ1-2|TRBV6-1|11|.|.
CASSEMGGYTF
TGTGCCAGCAGTGAAATGGGTGGCTACACCTTC
>TRBJ2-1|TRBV4-1|16|.|.
CASSRETVDRDNEQFF
TGCGCCAGCAGCCGAGAGACAGTTGACAGAGACAATGAGCAGTTCTTC
>TRBJ1-4|TRBV6-1|14|.|.
CASRPAGQLEKLFF
TGTGCCAGCAGACCAGCAGGACAGTTGGAAAAACTGTTTTTT
>TRBJ2-7|TRBV5-6|13|.|.
CASSPGTHYEQYF
TGTGCCAGCAGCCCTGGGACACACTACGAGCAGTACTTC
>TRBJ2-5|TRBV10-3|12|.|.
CAIITAGETQYF
TGTGCCATCATAACCGCGGGAGAGACCCAGTACTTC
>TRBJ1-2|TRBV6-6|12|.|.
CASRIDSYGYTF
TGTGCCAGCAGGATAGACAGTTATGGCTACACCTTC
>TRBJ2-7|TRBV2|13|.|.
CAIRQKSSYEQYF
TGTGCCATCCGACAGAAGAGCTCCTACGAGCAGTACTTC
>TRBJ2-1|TRBV6-5|16|.|.
CASSYSRDGLDLGQFF
TGTGCCAGCAGTTACTCTCGGGACGGGTTGGACCTAGGGCAGTTCTTC
>TRBJ2-7|TRBV7-9|13|.|TRBD1
CASSPGTGYEQYF
TGTGCCAGCAGCCCCGGGACAGGGTACGAGCAGTACTTC
>TRBJ2-2|TRBV6-1|16|once|.
CASSESQGDYTGELFF
TGTGCCAGCAGTGAAAGTCAGGGGGACTACACCGGGGAGCTGTTTTTT